Below are 21 T cell receptor beta chains sequenced from a single sample in a study of molecular identifiers for immune sequencing clone quantification. TCRdb redid the calling of the PCR reads with MiXCR, one entry per CDR3 protein. This table holds a few hundred thousand distinct CDR3 sequences, roughly a quarter found once. Sample: naive CD8+ T cells from blood, with Jurkat cell RNA spiked in. Subset: FACS-sorted CD8+CD4-CCR7+CD45RA+ naive T cells. The receptor source for this set is a human donor in good health. Some libraries in this study had Jurkat cell RNA spiked in.

This clonotype showed up many times. The gene calls are TRBV24-1 and TRBJ2-3; D tentatively fits TRBD1 or TRBD2 (5 bases each). The CDR3 is 15 amino acids. Germline V gene lookup returns CDR1 KGHDR and CDR2 SFDVKD. The germline V and J ends were trimmed by 2 bases and 2 bases, with 10 bases remaining between them. CDR3 region: CATSDWDGYTDTQYF. The DNA of the CDR3 is TGTGCCACCAGTGATTGGGACGGTTACACAGATACGCAGTATTTT.

This clonotype was seen more than once but under ten times. The chain is built from TRBV20-1 and TRBJ2-3; no definite D call. This CDR3 comprises 18 residues. The V end was cut by 0 bases, the J end by 6 bases, with 25 bases between. Germline assignment: CDR1 DFQATT and CDR2 SNEGSKA (reference sequence). The CDR3 spells CSARDLGSAVLIFDTQYF. The CDR3 DNA sequence: TGCAGTGCTAGAGATCTAGGATCCGCCGTATTAATATTCGATACGCAGTATTTT.

This clonotype came up many times. The chain couples TRBV7-9 to TRBJ2-1, with D unclear. Trimming pared 5 bases from V and 9 bases from J, leaving 11 bases between. The CDR3 is 12 amino acids. Germline V gene data show CDR1 as SEHNR and CDR2 as FQNEAQ (reference sequence). The CDR3 DNA reads TGTGCCAGCAGCCCTATCAGTCTTGAGCAGTTCTTC. Translation: CASSPISLEQFF.

The table lists this clonotype with a few counts. The V and J genes are TRBV4-3 and TRBJ2-2, with D possibly TRBD2 on 6 matching bases. Germline CDR1 LGHNA, CDR2 YSLEER. The V and J ends lost 3 bases and 7 bases respectively, with 24 bases between them. The CDR3 sequence is 18 residues long. CDR3 DNA: TGCGCCAGCAGCCAGGATGGTTTCGGGGGAGGCGTTTACGGGGAGCTGTTTTTT. Its translation is CASSQDGFGGGVYGELFF.

The rearrangement uses TRBV12-3 or TRBV12-4 and TRBJ2-7, with D perhaps given as TRBD1 or TRBD2 (5 bases each). V was pared by 5 bases and J by 7 bases, with 9 bases between. The CDR3 has 11 residues. CDR3 amino acids: CASSGGWEQYF. As DNA, the CDR3 is TGTGCCAGCAGTGGGGGTTGGGAGCAGTACTTC.

The chain is built from TRBV19 and TRBJ2-3; TRBD1 agrees at 9 bases. V gave up 3 bases and J gave up 6 bases; unmatched junction bases: 7. Germline CDR1 LNHDA, CDR2 SQIVND (reference sequence). The CDR3 spans 15 residues. The CDR3 protein is CASSIGTGFDDTQYF. The CDR3 DNA follows: TGTGCCAGTAGTATTGGGACAGGGTTCGATGATACGCAGTATTTT.

The V and J genes are TRBV27 and TRBJ2-1; 12 bases agree with TRBD2. The CDR3 totals 17 residues. CDR1 MNHEY and CDR2 SMNVEV come from the germline V gene (reference sequence). Losses at the gene ends were 4 bases for V and 0 bases for J; bases not matched to a gene: 4. CDR3 residues: CASSSGLAGPSYNEQFF. DNA of the CDR3: TGTGCCAGCAGTTCAGGACTAGCGGGGCCCTCCTACAATGAGCAGTTCTTC.

This clonotype turned up a few times. The chain employs TRBV30 and TRBJ1-1; D gene ambiguous. V dropped 0 bases and J dropped 1 base, with 6 bases sitting between them. This CDR3 has 13 amino acids. Germline CDR1 and CDR2: GTSNPN and SVGIG (reference sequence). The CDR3 is CAWSVEANTEAFF. In DNA, the CDR3 is TGTGCCTGGAGTGTGGAGGCGAACACTGAAGCTTTCTTT.

This clonotype was found a few times. V gene TRBV4-1 combines with J gene TRBJ1-3, with TRBD1 matching over 9 bases. The CDR3 runs 16 residues. In germline, CDR1 is MGHRA, CDR2 YSYEKL. The V and J ends lost 4 bases and 0 bases, in that order; junction bases with no gene match: 4. In DNA form, the CDR3 reads TGCGCCAGCAGCCCGGGGACAGGGCGCTCTGGAAACACCATATATTTT. Translation: CASSPGTGRSGNTIYF.

This rearrangement joins TRBV6-2 or TRBV6-3 to TRBJ2-1; TRBD2 matches 8 bases. The CDR3 sequence is 16 residues long. In germline, CDR1 is MNHEY, CDR2 SVGEGT. V dropped 2 bases and J dropped 6; count of bases not matched to a gene: 9. CDR3 residues: CASSYPRTSNTNEQFF. The CDR3 coding sequence is TGTGCCAGCAGTTACCCTCGGACTAGCAATACCAATGAGCAGTTCTTC.

This clonotype came up many times. CDR3 sequence: CSAAPAYQETQYF. CDR3 nucleotides: TGCAGCGCCGCTCCGGCGTACCAAGAGACCCAGTACTTC. This sequence joins TRBV29-1 and TRBJ2-5; D unresolved. Germline CDR1 SQVTM, CDR2 ANQGSEA. This CDR3 spans 13 amino acids. V lost 7 bases and J 0 bases, leaving 12 bases between the germline ends.

There are many counts of this clonotype. This rearrangement joins TRBV6-5 to TRBJ1-2; 7 bases align to TRBD1. CDR1 MNHEY and CDR2 SVGAGI come from the germline V gene. This CDR3 is built from 13 residues. Trimming removed 2 bases from V and 5 bases from J; junction bases left unmatched: 2. The CDR3 loop is CASSYGTEYGYTF. The DNA for the CDR3 is TGTGCCAGCAGTTACGGGACAGAGTATGGCTACACCTTC.

The chain links TRBV2 to TRBJ2-1; D is uncertain. The CDR3 loop spans 15 amino acids. V lost 2 bases to trimming and J lost 0 bases, with 8 bases between them. In germline, CDR1 is SNHLY, CDR2 FYNNEI. The CDR3 DNA reads TGTGCCAGCAGTGAACAAGAGAGCTCCTACAATGAGCAGTTCTTC. Protein sequence: CASSEQESSYNEQFF.

This clonotype was picked up many times. The rearrangement uses TRBV13 and TRBJ1-1, with unresolved D. CDR3 length equals 15 residues. Deletions cut 5 bases from V and 0 bases from J, with 13 bases between. Per germline, CDR1 PRHDT and CDR2 FYEKMQ (reference sequence). CDR3 residues: CASSPKGVLNTEAFF. CDR3 sequence (DNA): TGTGCCAGCAGCCCTAAGGGAGTTCTGAACACTGAAGCTTTCTTT.

This clonotype was seen many times. The chain recombines TRBV29-1 with TRBJ1-2, with D perhaps TRBD1 (5 bases). The germline V gene encodes CDR1 SQVTM and CDR2 ANQGSEA. Trimming pared 5 bases from V and 7 bases from J, leaving 14 bases between. This CDR3 comprises 12 residues. This CDR3 is CSVSAGIPGYTF. CDR3 DNA: TGCAGCGTTTCGGCAGGGATTCCTGGCTACACCTTC.

The chain recombines TRBV9 with TRBJ1-4; 7 bases are shared with TRBD1. Germline V gene lookup returns CDR1 SGDLS and CDR2 YYNGEE. This CDR3 region has 16 residues. Trimming cost V 0 bases and J 8 bases; bases outside gene matches: 10. The CDR3: CASSVESFSGGEKLFF. In DNA form, the CDR3 reads TGTGCCAGCAGCGTAGAGTCTTTCTCAGGGGGAGAAAAACTGTTTTTT.

The rearrangement joins TRBV27 to TRBJ2-5, with D possibly matching TRBD2 (6 bases). Germline V CDR1 and CDR2: MNHEY, SMNVEV (reference sequence). V was shortened by 1 base and J by 5 bases, with 17 bases between the two germline ends. This CDR3 contains 16 residues. Here the CDR3 DNA reads TGTGCCAGCAGTTTATTTTCGGGACTTAATGGGGAGACCCAGTACTTC. Its protein product is CASSLFSGLNGETQYF.

The sample holds one count of this clonotype. The chain is built from TRBV9 and TRBJ2-6, with TRBD1 matching over 7 bases. CDR3 length: 15 residues. The junction had 1 base not matched to a gene; V was cut back by 0 bases and J by 4 bases. Germline loops: CDR1 SGDLS, CDR2 YYNGEE. CDR3 DNA: TGTGCCAGCAGCGTAGCCAGGGGGGGGGCCAACGTCCTGACTTTC. This encodes CASSVARGGANVLTF. Variable domain in full (rest from reference TRBV9 and TRBJ2-6): DSGVTQTPKHLITATGQRVTLRCSPRSGDLSVYWYQQSLDQGLQFLIQYYNGEERAKGNILERFSAQQFPDLHSELNLSSLELGDSALYFCASSVARGGANVLTFGAGSRLTVL.

This clonotype was seen repeatedly, ten times or more. The rearrangement uses TRBV7-6 and TRBJ1-5; tentatively, D is TRBD1 (5 bases). Trimming took 5 bases from V and 10 from J, leaving 30 bases between them. CDR3 length: 18 residues. Germline assignment: CDR1 SGHVS and CDR2 FNYEAQ. CDR3 nucleotides: TGTGCCAGCAGCCCCTCGTCCCCCGACAGCTATCTAATCAGCCCCCAGCATTTT. Amino acid sequence: CASSPSSPDSYLISPQHF.

Ten or more counts support this clonotype. The chain has TRBV4-1 and TRBJ1-1, with D hard to call. The germline V gene has CDR1 MGHRA and CDR2 YSYEKL. The CDR3 is 14 residues long. The V end was cut by 3 bases, the J end by 5 bases, with 13 bases between. CDR3 in amino acids: CASSHRDLGTEAFF. CDR3 bases: TGCGCCAGCAGCCACCGAGACTTGGGTACTGAAGCTTTCTTT.

The rearrangement uses TRBV13 and TRBJ2-2; 12 nucleotides agree with TRBD2. V was clipped by 3 bases and J by 4 bases; unmatched bases: 0. This CDR3 comprises 15 residues. CDR1 is PRHDT, CDR2 FYEKMQ, per germline (reference sequence). CDR3 loop: CASSLGLAGTGELFF. CDR3 sequence (DNA): TGTGCCAGCAGCTTGGGACTAGCGGGCACCGGGGAGCTGTTTTTT.